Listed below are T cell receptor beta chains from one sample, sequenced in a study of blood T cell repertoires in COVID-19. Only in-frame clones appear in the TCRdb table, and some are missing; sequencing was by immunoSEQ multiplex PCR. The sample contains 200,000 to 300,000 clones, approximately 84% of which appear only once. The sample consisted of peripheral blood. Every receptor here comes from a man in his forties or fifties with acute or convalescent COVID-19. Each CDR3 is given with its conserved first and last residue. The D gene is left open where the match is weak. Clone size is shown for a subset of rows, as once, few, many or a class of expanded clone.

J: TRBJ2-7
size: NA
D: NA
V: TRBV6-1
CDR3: CASSEPPQGAHEQYF
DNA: TGTGCCAGCAGTGAGCCCCCACAGGGCGCCCACGAGCAGTACTTC

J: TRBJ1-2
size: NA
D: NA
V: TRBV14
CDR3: CASSLSDYGYTF
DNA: TGTGCCAGCAGTCTCAGTGACTATGGCTACACCTTC

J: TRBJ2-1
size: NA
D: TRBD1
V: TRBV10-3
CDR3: CATKGASDRGSEQFF
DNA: TGTGCCACCAAAGGGGCTTCGGACAGGGGTTCTGAGCAGTTCTTC

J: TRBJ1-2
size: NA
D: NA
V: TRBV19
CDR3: CASSYTEYYGYTF
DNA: TGTGCCAGTAGTTATACAGAATACTATGGCTACACCTTC

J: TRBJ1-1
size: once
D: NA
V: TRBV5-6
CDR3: CASSLGKSGRVAAFF
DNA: TGTGCCAGCAGCTTGGGAAAGTCGGGCAGGGTCGCGGCTTTCTTT

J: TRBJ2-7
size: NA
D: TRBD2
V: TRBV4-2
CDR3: CASSQDETSPYEQYF
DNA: TGTGCCAGCAGCCAAGATGAGACTAGCCCCTACGAGCAGTACTTC

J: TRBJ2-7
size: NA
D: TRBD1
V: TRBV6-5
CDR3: CASSKGQGSYEQYF
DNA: TGTGCCAGCAGTAAGGGACAGGGCTCCTACGAGCAGTACTTC

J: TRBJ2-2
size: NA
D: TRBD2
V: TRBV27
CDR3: CASRFGTSGRGELFF
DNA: TGTGCCAGCAGATTCGGGACTAGCGGGAGAGGGGAGCTGTTTTTT

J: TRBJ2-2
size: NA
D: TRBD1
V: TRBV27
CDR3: CASSPWDRLTGELFF
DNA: TGTGCCAGCAGCCCGTGGGACAGACTAACCGGGGAGCTGTTTTTT

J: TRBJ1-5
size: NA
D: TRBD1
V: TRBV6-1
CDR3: CASSETGANNQPQHF
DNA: TGTGCCAGCAGTGAAACAGGGGCCAACAATCAGCCCCAGCATTTT

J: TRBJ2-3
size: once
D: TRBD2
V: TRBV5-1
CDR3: CASRTTSGGSDTQYF
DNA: TGCGCCAGCAGGACGACTAGCGGGGGTTCAGATACGCAGTATTTT

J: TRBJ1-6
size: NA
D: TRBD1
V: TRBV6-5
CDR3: CASNGDREVASPLHF
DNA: TGTGCCAGCAACGGGGACAGGGAGGTTGCTTCACCCCTCCACTTT

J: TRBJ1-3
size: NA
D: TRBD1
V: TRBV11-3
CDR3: CASSTPTGSGNTIYF
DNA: TGTGCCAGCAGCACCCCGACAGGGTCGGGAAACACCATATATTTT

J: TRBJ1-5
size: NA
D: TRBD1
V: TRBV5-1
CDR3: CASSPGQGGQPQHF
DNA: TGCGCCAGCAGCCCGGGACAGGGGGGTCAGCCCCAGCATTTT